This T cell receptor (beta chain) comes out of a study of blood T cell repertoires in COVID-19. About the research overall: The analysed material was cDNA or gDNA that came from T cells, B-cell-depleted T cells, or PBMCs.

V trimming: 1 base; J trimming: 1 base; junction bases outside the gene matches: 7. Germline CDR1 and CDR2: LNHNV and YYDKDF (reference sequence). This CDR3 is 17 amino acids long. This table comes from immunoSEQ multiplex PCR, and its TCRdb copy is limited to in-frame clones, with some not included. The data show some 120,000 clones, 75% to 90% seen once. Sequenced input: peripheral blood. This sequence joins TRBV15 and TRBJ1-1; 9 positions match TRBD1. The sequence derives from an elderly woman with COVID-19, enrolled during active disease. For the CDR3, the DNA is TGTGCCACCAGCAGAGCTCCGGGACAGGGAAAGAACACTGAAGCTTTCTTT. It encodes CATSRAPGQGKNTEAFF.